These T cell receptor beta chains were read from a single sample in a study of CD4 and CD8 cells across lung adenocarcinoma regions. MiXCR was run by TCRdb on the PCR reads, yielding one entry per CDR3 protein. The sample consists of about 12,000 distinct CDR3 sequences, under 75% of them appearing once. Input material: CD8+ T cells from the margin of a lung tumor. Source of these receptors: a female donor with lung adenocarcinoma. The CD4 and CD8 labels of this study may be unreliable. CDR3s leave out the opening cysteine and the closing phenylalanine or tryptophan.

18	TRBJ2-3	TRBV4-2	ASSPTPGLAGGRATNTQY
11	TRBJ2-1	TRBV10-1	ASSAASEYEQF
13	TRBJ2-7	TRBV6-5	ASRFSGTSPYEQY
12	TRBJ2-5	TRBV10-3	VGQGGGDQETQY
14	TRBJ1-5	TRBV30	AWSKGNTGSNQPQH
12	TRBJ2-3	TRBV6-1	ASSGAGETDTQY
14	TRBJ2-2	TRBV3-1	ASSQGLAGRTGELF
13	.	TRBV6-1	ASRLEDRGLHEQY
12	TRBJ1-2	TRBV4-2	ASSQDRQYYGYT
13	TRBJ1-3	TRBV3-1	ASSLETYSGNTIY
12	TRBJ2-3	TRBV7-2	ASSLGYPTDTQY
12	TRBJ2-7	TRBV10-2	ASSEGAPSYEQY
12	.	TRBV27	ASSRARSGYEQY
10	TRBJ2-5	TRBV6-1	ASSEYRTGAY
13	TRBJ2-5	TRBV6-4	ASIARDRDQETQY
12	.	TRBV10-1	AGIGGRSRGTQY
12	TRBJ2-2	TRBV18	ASNPRGETGELF
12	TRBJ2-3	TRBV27	ASSLGGVKDTQY
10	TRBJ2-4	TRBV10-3	AISSVANIQY
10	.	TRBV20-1	SARVGRYEQY
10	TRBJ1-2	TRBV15	ATSRDTQAYT
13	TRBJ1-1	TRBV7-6	ASSSSVGQDTEAF
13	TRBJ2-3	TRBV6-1	ASTNGGGEVDTQY
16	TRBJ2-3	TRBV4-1	ASSQADGGGGGTETQY
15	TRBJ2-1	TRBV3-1	ASSQAPWGREEWGQF
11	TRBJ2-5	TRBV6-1	ASRRAGVETQY
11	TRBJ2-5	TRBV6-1	ASSEREQETQY
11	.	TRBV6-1	ASSLTGLETQY
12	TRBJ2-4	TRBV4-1	PSTRLWAKNTQY
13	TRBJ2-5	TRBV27	AGGLGGRGAETQY
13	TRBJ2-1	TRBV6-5	ASSRLGGIYNEQF
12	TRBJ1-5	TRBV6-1	ASRRTGDGQPQH
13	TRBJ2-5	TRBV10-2	ARGDLARSQDTQY
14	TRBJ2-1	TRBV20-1	SARDLGAGGYNEQF
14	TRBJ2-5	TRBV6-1	ASRPSGGRTPETQY
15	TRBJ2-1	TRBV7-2	ASSSGPGLAGGRDEF
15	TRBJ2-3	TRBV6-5	ASSYSLTGAQTDTQY
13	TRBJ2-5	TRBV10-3	AVGQGGCVPDTQY
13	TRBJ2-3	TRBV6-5	ASSYGDRGTDTQY
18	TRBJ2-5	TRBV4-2	ASRGGLAGRGGRDQKIQY
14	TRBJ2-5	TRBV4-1	ASSQAGRGLQETQY
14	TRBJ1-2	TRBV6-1	ASSPGPRPQSGGYT
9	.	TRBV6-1	ASTGGYEQY
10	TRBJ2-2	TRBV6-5	ASSYGIGELF
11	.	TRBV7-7	ASSPTRGETQY
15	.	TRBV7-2	ASSLVSLGQTLYEQY
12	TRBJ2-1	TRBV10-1	ASSPGTTFNEQF
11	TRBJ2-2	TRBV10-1	ASRGMNTGELF
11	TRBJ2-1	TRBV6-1	ASSVDRNNEQF
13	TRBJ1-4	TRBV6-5	ASSYPGMANEKLF
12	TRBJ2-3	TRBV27	AGSGGGVQETQY
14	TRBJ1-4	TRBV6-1	ATGRTGSWTNEKLF
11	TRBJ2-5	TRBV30	AWSGRGLETQY
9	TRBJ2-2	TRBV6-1	ASVSTGELY
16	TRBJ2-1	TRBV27	ASSSPQGQLAGYNEQF
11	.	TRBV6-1	ASSGARLGEQY
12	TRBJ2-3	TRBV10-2	ASSDSGPRSTQY